This TCR beta chain was observed in a study of control samples from healthy donors and cancer patients. TCRdb's table, derived via immunoSEQ multiplex PCR, lists solely in-frame clones and lacks some. Found here are around 76,000 clones, approximately 91% of them singletons; the top ten hold around a tenth. CDR1 and CDR2 from the germline V gene are MNHEY and SVGEGT. The CDR3 has 15 amino acids. V was clipped by 2 bases and J by 0 bases, with 7 bases between them. The chain joins TRBV6-2 or TRBV6-3 to TRBJ2-2; TRBD1 might be the D (6 bases). This sequence originates from a woman in her fifties or sixties with colorectal cancer. The material sequenced was PBMCs. As DNA, the CDR3 is TGTGCCAGCAGTTACGAGGGGGCGAACACCGGGGAGCTGTTTTTT. Residues: CASSYEGANTGELFF.